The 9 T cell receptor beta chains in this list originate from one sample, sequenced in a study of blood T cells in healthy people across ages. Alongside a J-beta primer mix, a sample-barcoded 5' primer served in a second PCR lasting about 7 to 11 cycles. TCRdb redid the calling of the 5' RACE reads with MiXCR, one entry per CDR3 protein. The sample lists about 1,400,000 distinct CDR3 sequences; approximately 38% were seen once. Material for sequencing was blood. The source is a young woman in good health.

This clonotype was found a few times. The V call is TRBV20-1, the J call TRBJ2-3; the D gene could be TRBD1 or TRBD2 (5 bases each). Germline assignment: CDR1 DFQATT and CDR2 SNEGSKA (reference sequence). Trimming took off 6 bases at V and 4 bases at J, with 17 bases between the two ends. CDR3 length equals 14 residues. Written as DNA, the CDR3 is TGCAGTGCAACCGGGACCGGGTATGCAGATACGCAGTATTTT. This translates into CSATGTGYADTQYF.

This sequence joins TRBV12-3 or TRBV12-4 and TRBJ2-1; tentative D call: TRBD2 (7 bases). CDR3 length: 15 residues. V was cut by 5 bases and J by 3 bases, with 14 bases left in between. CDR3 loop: CASSPAGAVYNEQFF. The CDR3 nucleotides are TGTGCCAGCAGTCCCGCGGGGGCCGTCTACAATGAGCAGTTCTTC.

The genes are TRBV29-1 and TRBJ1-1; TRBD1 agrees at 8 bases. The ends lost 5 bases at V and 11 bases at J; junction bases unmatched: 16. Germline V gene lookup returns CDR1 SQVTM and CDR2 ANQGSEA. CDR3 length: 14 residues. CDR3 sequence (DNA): TGCAGCGTTCCCCCAGAGAGTGGCAGGGGGCAGGCTTTCTTT. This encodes CSVPPESGRGQAFF.

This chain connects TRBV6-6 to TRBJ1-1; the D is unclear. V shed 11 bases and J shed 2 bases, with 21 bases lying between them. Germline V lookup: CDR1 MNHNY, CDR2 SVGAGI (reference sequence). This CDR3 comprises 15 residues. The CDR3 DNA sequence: TGTGCCGGCTACGAAGCCCTGGACGGTAACACTGAAGCTTTCTTT. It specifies CAGYEALDGNTEAFF.

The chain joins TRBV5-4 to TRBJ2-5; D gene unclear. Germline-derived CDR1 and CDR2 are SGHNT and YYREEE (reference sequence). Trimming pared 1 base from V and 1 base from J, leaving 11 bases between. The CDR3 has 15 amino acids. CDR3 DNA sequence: TGTGCCAGCAGCTTGCTCGGAAGGATCCAAGAGACCCAGTACTTC. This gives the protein CASSLLGRIQETQYF.

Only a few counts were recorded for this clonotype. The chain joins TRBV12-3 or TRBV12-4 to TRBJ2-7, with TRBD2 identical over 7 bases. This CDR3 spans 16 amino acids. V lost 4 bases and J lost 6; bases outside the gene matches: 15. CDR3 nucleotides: TGTGCCAGCAGTTCAAAGCGGGACGGATTGGCTTGCGAGCAGTACTTC. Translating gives CASSSKRDGLACEQYF.

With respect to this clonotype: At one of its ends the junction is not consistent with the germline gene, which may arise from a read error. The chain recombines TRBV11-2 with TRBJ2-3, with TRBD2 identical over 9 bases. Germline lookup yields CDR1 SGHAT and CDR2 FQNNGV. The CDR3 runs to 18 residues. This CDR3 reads CAGSLELLTSGSTDTQYF. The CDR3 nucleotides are TGTGCCGGCAGCTTAGAACTCCTGACTAGCGGTAGCACAGATACGCAGTATTTT.

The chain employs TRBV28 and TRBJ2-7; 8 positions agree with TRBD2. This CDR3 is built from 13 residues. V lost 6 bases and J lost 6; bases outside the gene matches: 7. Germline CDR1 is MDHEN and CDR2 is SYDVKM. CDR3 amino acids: CASRSQLAAEQYF. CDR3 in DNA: TGTGCCAGCAGGTCACAACTAGCGGCCGAGCAGTACTTC.

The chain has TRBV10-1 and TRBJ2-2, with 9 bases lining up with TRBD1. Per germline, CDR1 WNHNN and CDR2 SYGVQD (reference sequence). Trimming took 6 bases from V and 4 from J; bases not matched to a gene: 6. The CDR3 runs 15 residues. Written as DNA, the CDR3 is TGCGCCAGCAGGCCCGGGACAGGGAGCACCGGGGAGCTGTTTTTT. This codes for CASRPGTGSTGELFF.